Included here is one T cell receptor beta chain sequence, with context. Here immunoSEQ multiplex PCR was the method, and the copy in TCRdb shows in-frame clones only, minus some. This sample has roughly 350,000 clones, with around 87% found just once. The data were taken from a study of blood T cell repertoires in COVID-19. V was cut by 3 bases and J by 12 bases, with 9 bases left in between. This CDR3 region has 12 residues. This TCR came from a woman in her 30s with COVID-19, enrolled during active disease. This rearrangement joins TRBV12-3 or TRBV12-4 to TRBJ1-6, with D hard to call. Sequencing was performed on peripheral blood. The CDR3 spells CASSLGFGPLHF. The CDR3 nucleotides are TGTGCCAGCAGTTTGGGCTTTGGACCCCTCCACTTT.